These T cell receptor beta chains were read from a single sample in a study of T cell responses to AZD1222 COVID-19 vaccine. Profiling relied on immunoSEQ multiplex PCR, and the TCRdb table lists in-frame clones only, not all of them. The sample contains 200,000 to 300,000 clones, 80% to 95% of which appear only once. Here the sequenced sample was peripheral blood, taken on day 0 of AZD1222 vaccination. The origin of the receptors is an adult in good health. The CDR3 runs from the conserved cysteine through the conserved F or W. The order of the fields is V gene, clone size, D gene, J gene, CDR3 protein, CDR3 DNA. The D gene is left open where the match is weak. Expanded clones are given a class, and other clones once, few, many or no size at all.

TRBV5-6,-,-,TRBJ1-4,CASSYRASNEKLFF,TGTGCCAGCAGCTACCGGGCCTCTAATGAAAAACTGTTTTTT
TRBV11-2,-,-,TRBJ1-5,CASSPLQGNQPQHF,TGTGCCAGCAGCCCTCTTCAGGGAAATCAGCCCCAGCATTTT
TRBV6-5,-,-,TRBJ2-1,CASSARGDRQFF,TGTGCCAGCAGCGCCAGGGGGGATAGGCAGTTCTTC
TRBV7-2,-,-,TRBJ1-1,CASSLGLESTEAFF,TGTGCCAGCAGCTTAGGTCTCGAGAGCACTGAAGCTTTCTTT
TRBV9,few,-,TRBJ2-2,CASSVRQGSAGELFF,TGTGCCAGCAGCGTACGTCAGGGAAGTGCCGGGGAGCTGTTTTTT
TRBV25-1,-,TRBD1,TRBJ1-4,CASSGQGAGSEKLFF,TGTGCCAGCAGTGGTCAGGGGGCTGGTAGTGAAAAACTGTTTTTT
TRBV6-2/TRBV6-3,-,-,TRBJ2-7,CASSGSYEQYF,TGTGCCAGCAGTGGGTCCTACGAGCAGTACTTC
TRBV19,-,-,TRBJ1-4,CASSIGGGNEKLFF,TGTGCCAGTAGTATAGGCGGGGGGAATGAAAAACTGTTTTTT
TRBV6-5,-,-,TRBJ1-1,CASSLQGAGTEAFF,TGTGCCAGCAGTTTACAGGGCGCTGGGACTGAAGCTTTCTTT
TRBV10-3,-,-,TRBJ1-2,CAISEAATATYGYTF,TGTGCCATCAGTGAAGCGGCGACAGCTACCTATGGCTACACCTTC
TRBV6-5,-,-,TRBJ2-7,CASSYYGEQYF,TGTGCCAGCAGTTACTACGGCGAGCAGTACTTC
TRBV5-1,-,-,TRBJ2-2,CASSPPSAANTGELFF,TGCGCCAGCAGTCCCCCCTCAGCGGCGAACACCGGGGAGCTGTTTTTT
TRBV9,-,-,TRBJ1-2,CASSGQDYGYTF,TGTGCCAGCAGCGGGCAAGACTATGGCTACACCTTC
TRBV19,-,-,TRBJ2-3,CASSMGGRGMSTQYF,TGTGCCAGTAGTATGGGAGGCAGGGGCATGAGTACGCAGTATTTT
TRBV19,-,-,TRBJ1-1,CASSLLPRSNTEAFF,TGTGCCAGTAGTCTCCTCCCCAGGTCCAACACTGAAGCTTTCTTT
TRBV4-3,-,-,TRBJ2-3,CASSQDRDSTDTQYF,TGCGCCAGCAGCCAAGATAGGGACAGCACAGATACGCAGTATTTT
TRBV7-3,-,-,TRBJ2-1,CASSLGSAEPYNEQFF,TGTGCCAGCAGCTTAGGGTCAGCGGAACCCTACAATGAGCAGTTCTTC
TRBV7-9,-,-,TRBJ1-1,CASSFGSNTEAFF,TGTGCCAGCAGCTTCGGGTCGAACACTGAAGCTTTCTTT